The 29 T cell receptor beta chains below come from one sample, sequenced in a study of T cells in Graves' hyperthyroidism and ophthalmopathy. RNA transcripts yielded amplified TCR beta CDR3 regions. The TCR CDR3 first-round RT-PCR relied on the HTBI primer set. TCRdb reprocessed the multiplex PCR reads with MiXCR, giving one entry per CDR3 protein. Found here are a few hundred thousand distinct CDR3 sequences, about 15% of them singletons; the top ten hold around a third. Sequenced material: blood. The receptors derive from a woman aged 25-40 years with Graves' hyperthyroidism.

This clonotype was seen only a few times. No conserved phenylalanine or tryptophan is present at the end of the CDR3, so a read error is the likely explanation. The chain carries TRBV6-2 or TRBV6-3 and TRBJ2-1, with D tentatively TRBD2 (7 bases). CDR3 size: 16 residues. Looked up from germline, CDR1 is MNHEY and CDR2 is SVGEGT. Trimming took 0 bases from V and 3 from J, leaving 12 bases between them. The DNA of the CDR3 is TGTGCCAGCAGTTACTCGGGGGCGGGAGTCTACAATGAGCAGTTCCTC. Translation gives CASSYSGAGVYNEQFL.

The chain couples TRBV9 to TRBJ1-2; a possible D gene is TRBD1 (6 bases). There are 14 residues in the CDR3. Trimming took 4 bases from V and 7 from J, leaving 17 bases between them. Per germline, CDR1 SGDLS and CDR2 YYNGEE. CDR3 coding DNA: TGTGCCAGCAGCTCAGCCACAGGGCCCGGTGGCTACACCTTC. This gives the protein CASSSATGPGGYTF.

The V gene is TRBV11-2, the J gene TRBJ2-1; D perhaps matches TRBD1 (6 bases). This CDR3 is built from 13 residues. From germline, CDR1 is SGHAT and CDR2 FQNNGV. The V end lost 3 bases, the J end lost 9 bases, and 12 bases lay between the germline ends. The CDR3, as DNA: TGTGCCAGCAGCTTTGACAGGTTAGGTGAGCAGTTCTTC. This gives the protein CASSFDRLGEQFF.

This clonotype has just a few counts. CDR3 region: CASSLGQSRETQYF. The CDR3, as DNA: TGTGCCAGCAGCCTAGGACAGAGCCGCGAGACCCAGTACTTC. V and J are TRBV5-6 and TRBJ2-5; possibly TRBD1 for D (6 bases). This CDR3 region has 14 residues. Trimming removed 4 bases at V and 5 bases at J, with 15 bases between. Per the germline V gene, CDR1 is SGHDT and CDR2 is YYEEEE. The full variable domain, its missing parts supplied by reference TRBV5-6 and TRBJ2-5, is DAGVTQSPTHLIKTRGQQVTLRCSPKSGHDTVSWYQQALGQGPQFIFQYYEEEERQRGNFPDRFSGHQFPNYSSELNVNALLLGDSALYLCASSLGQSRETQYFGPGTRLLVL.

This clonotype was found a few times. The rearrangement uses TRBV9 and TRBJ2-3, with TRBD2 as a possible D gene (6 bases). The CDR3 covers 14 residues. Germline V CDR1 and CDR2: SGDLS, YYNGEE. V lost 6 bases and J 3 bases, leaving 14 bases between the germline ends. CDR3 residues: CASTPGLKTDTQYF. CDR3 coding DNA: TGTGCCAGCACCCCGGGACTCAAGACAGATACGCAGTATTTT.

This clonotype was picked up many times. The V and J genes are TRBV28 and TRBJ2-3; perhaps D is TRBD1 or TRBD2 (5 bases each). V gave up 8 bases and J gave up 5 bases, with 20 bases separating them. CDR1 and CDR2 (germline): MDHEN, SYDVKM. The CDR3 spans 15 residues. For the CDR3, the DNA is TGTGCCAGCCAGAGGCCGACGTTGGGGGAAGATACGCAGTATTTT. It yields the protein CASQRPTLGEDTQYF.

J is TRBJ1-1 and V is TRBV19; the D is unclear. CDR3 length: 14 amino acids. The germline V gene has CDR1 LNHDA and CDR2 SQIVND (reference sequence). Trimming took 5 bases from V and 1 from J, leaving 11 bases between them. In nucleotides, the CDR3 is TGTGCCAGTAGTGTGTTGGCAGGGAACACTGAAGCTTTCTTT. As protein: CASSVLAGNTEAFF.

This chain connects TRBV10-3 to TRBJ2-5; 7 bases are a match to TRBD2. Looked up from germline, CDR1 is ENHRY and CDR2 is SYGVKD. Losses at the gene ends were 11 bases for V and 2 bases for J; bases not matched to a gene: 5. This CDR3 is 12 amino acids long. DNA for the CDR3: TGTGCCGCCCAGCGGGAACAAGAGACCCAGTACTTC. Translated: CAAQREQETQYF.

This chain links TRBV6-1 with TRBJ2-3, with TRBD2 as a possible D gene (5 bases). Germline CDR1 MNHNS, CDR2 SASEGT. The CDR3 is made up of 12 amino acids. Trimming cost V 7 bases and J 4 bases, with 9 bases left between them. Here the CDR3 DNA reads TGTGCCAGCATGAGGGCCCCAGATACGCAGTATTTT. Translated, it gives CASMRAPDTQYF.

This chain uses TRBV9 with TRBJ2-3; TRBD2 might be the D (6 bases). Trimming cost V 2 bases and J 0 bases, with 13 bases left between them. The CDR3 has 16 amino acids. CDR1 SGDLS and CDR2 YYNGEE come from the germline V gene. The DNA for the CDR3 is TGTGCCAGCAGCGTTGGGGGGAGAGGTAGCACAGATACGCAGTATTTT. It specifies CASSVGGRGSTDTQYF.

In this sample, this clonotype turned up a few times. The J gene is TRBJ2-1, the V gene TRBV10-3; the match to TRBD2 covers 13 bases. J lost 9 bases, V lost 2 bases, and 7 bases had no gene match. Germline values: CDR1 ENHRY, CDR2 SYGVKD. The CDR3 contains 16 residues. CDR3 nucleotides: TGTGCCATCAGTGAGGGACTAGCGGGAGACCGTGTTGAGCAGTTCTTC. Translation gives CAISEGLAGDRVEQFF.

The chain recombines TRBV12-3 or TRBV12-4 with TRBJ2-1, with D possibly being TRBD1 (6 bases). CDR3 length: 16 amino acids. V lost 6 bases and J 5 bases, leaving 20 bases between the germline ends. CDR3 DNA sequence: TGTGCCAGCAGCCCTAAAGGACAGCTCCTTAACAATGAGCAGTTCTTC. Its translation is CASSPKGQLLNNEQFF.

This clonotype was counted only a few times. The chain recombines TRBV6-1 with TRBJ2-1; 14 positions match TRBD2. This CDR3 is built from 15 residues. V was clipped by 5 bases and J by 9 bases; unmatched bases: 6. Germline loops: CDR1 MNHNS, CDR2 SASEGT. The CDR3 DNA follows: TGTGCCAGCAGTTCGACTAGCGGGAGGGCTTTTGAGCAGTTCTTC. Residues: CASSSTSGRAFEQFF.

This clonotype has a count of ten or more. The genes are TRBV18 and TRBJ2-1; 10 bases agree with TRBD2. This CDR3 has 16 amino acids. Unmatched junction bases numbered 11, after V lost 4 bases and J lost 8 bases. Germline V gives CDR1 KGHSH, CDR2 LQKENI. This chain's CDR3 is CASSLSSGSSVHEQFF. For the CDR3, the DNA is TGTGCCAGCTCACTATCTAGCGGGAGTTCCGTCCATGAGCAGTTCTTC.

This clonotype was recorded many times. The chain joins TRBV20-1 to TRBJ2-3, with 10 positions matching TRBD2. CDR1 DFQATT and CDR2 SNEGSKA come from the germline V gene (reference sequence). The CDR3 runs 18 residues. V trimming: 6 bases; J trimming: 0 bases; junction bases outside the gene matches: 15. CDR3 amino acids: CSAPGTGTSDGSTDTQYF. In DNA, the CDR3 is TGCAGTGCGCCGGGAACCGGGACTAGCGATGGTAGCACAGATACGCAGTATTTT.

This clonotype was counted many times. CDR3 sequence reads: CASDEVDREQFF. The CDR3 DNA is TGTGCCAGCGACGAGGTGGACCGGGAGCAGTTCTTC. V and J are TRBV7-9 and TRBJ2-1; D gene unclear. This CDR3 spans 12 amino acids. V dropped 8 bases and J dropped 10 bases, with 15 bases sitting between them. The germline gives CDR1 SEHNR, CDR2 FQNEAQ (reference sequence).

This chain links TRBV10-3 with TRBJ2-3, with 7 bases lining up with TRBD2. The CDR3 consists of 15 residues. Germline-derived CDR1 and CDR2 are ENHRY and SYGVKD. The trim removed 6 bases at V and 1 base at J, leaving 7 bases unmatched. The CDR3 sequence: CAIRGGRGGTDTQYF. Written as DNA, the CDR3 is TGTGCCATCAGGGGGGGGAGGGGAGGCACAGATACGCAGTATTTT.

The J gene is TRBJ2-3, the V gene TRBV6-1; 12 bases agree with TRBD2. CDR1 is MNHNS and CDR2 is SASEGT in the germline V gene. The J segment lost 3 bases and the V segment lost 1 base, leaving 5 bases of the junction unmatched. The CDR3 contains 17 residues. This CDR3 reads CASSEDSLAGGTDTQYF. The CDR3 DNA reads TGTGCCAGCAGTGAAGATTCCCTAGCGGGAGGGACAGATACGCAGTATTTT.

This clonotype was found a few times. The CDR3: CASSPGFSVLDTQYF. DNA of the CDR3: TGTGCCAGCAGCCCCGGTTTCTCGGTACTGGATACGCAGTATTTT. The V and J genes are TRBV7-2 and TRBJ2-3; no definite D call. V was pared by 5 bases and J by 6 bases, with 18 bases between. CDR1 is SGHTA and CDR2 is FQGNSA in the germline V gene. This CDR3 is built from 15 residues. Full variable domain (remainder filled in from reference TRBV7-2 and TRBJ2-3): GAGVSQSPSNKVTEKGKDVELRCDPISGHTALYWYRQSLGQGLEFLIYFQGNSAPDKSGLPSDRFSAERTGGSVSTLTIQRTQQEDSAVYLCASSPGFSVLDTQYFGPGTRLTVL.

There are a few counts of this clonotype. The chain carries TRBV12-3 or TRBV12-4 and TRBJ2-1, with a possible D match to TRBD2 (6 bases). Trimming took off 3 bases at V and 5 bases at J, with 11 bases between the two ends. The CDR3 runs 14 residues. This CDR3 reads CASSFSTRDNEQFF. The CDR3 DNA reads TGTGCCAGCAGTTTTTCGACTAGAGACAATGAGCAGTTCTTC.

V gene TRBV5-1 combines with J gene TRBJ2-7; 8 bases align to TRBD1. Germline V gene data show CDR1 as SGHRS and CDR2 as YFSETQ. V lost 4 bases to trimming and J lost 2 bases; unmatched junction nucleotides: 5. This CDR3 has 14 amino acids. The CDR3 protein is CASSAGQEPYEQYF. Written as DNA, the CDR3 is TGCGCCAGCAGCGCGGGACAGGAGCCCTACGAGCAGTACTTC.

The V and J genes are TRBV27 and TRBJ2-1; TRBD1 might be the D (6 bases). Trimming removed 3 bases from V and 9 bases from J, with 12 bases in between. From germline, CDR1 is MNHEY and CDR2 SMNVEV (reference sequence). The CDR3 runs 13 residues. The CDR3 DNA is TGTGCCAGCAGTTTTGAGGGGGTGGGTGAGCAGTTCTTC. This encodes CASSFEGVGEQFF.

This clonotype has more than one count but fewer than ten. The chain links TRBV5-6 to TRBJ2-6; 10 nucleotides agree with TRBD2. CDR1 SGHDT and CDR2 YYEEEE come from the germline V gene. V lost 4 bases to trimming and J lost 4 bases; unmatched junction nucleotides: 8. This CDR3 contains 17 residues. This chain's CDR3 is CASSVSSGRRGANVLTF. As DNA, the CDR3 is TGTGCCAGCAGCGTTTCTAGCGGGAGACGGGGGGCCAACGTCCTGACTTTC.

This clonotype has a handful of counts. The genes are TRBV5-1 and TRBJ2-2; weak D call: TRBD1 (5 bases). The V end lost 4 bases, the J end lost 0 bases, and 16 bases lay between the germline ends. The V gene's germline CDR1 is SGHRS and CDR2 YFSETQ. The CDR3 covers 17 residues. The CDR3 nucleotides read TGCGCCAGCAGCCAATCGTGGGGCGGAGCGAACACCGGGGAGCTGTTTTTT. Protein: CASSQSWGGANTGELFF.

This clonotype appeared many times. The V and J genes are TRBV27 and TRBJ1-1, with 7 bases that match TRBD1. V lost 10 bases and J lost 4; bases outside the gene matches: 9. Germline CDR1 is MNHEY and CDR2 is SMNVEV (reference sequence). This CDR3 contains 13 residues. DNA of the CDR3: TGTGCCACCAAAACAGGGGCGAGCACTGAAGCTTTCTTT. This encodes CATKTGASTEAFF.

V gene TRBV5-1 combines with J gene TRBJ2-7; 12 bases are a match to TRBD2. Per germline, CDR1 SGHRS and CDR2 YFSETQ. V dropped 0 bases and J dropped 6; count of bases not matched to a gene: 4. This CDR3 has 15 amino acids. The CDR3 DNA reads as TGCGCCAGCAGCTTGGTACTAGCGGGAGGTAGCGAGCAGTACTTC. Translating it yields CASSLVLAGGSEQYF.

This clonotype has more than one count but fewer than ten. The V and J genes are TRBV3-1 and TRBJ2-2, with TRBD2 identical over 7 bases. J was trimmed by 1 base and V by 3 bases; bases with no gene match: 11. The germline V gene encodes CDR1 LGHDT and CDR2 YNNKEL (reference sequence). CDR3 length equals 18 residues. CDR3 in amino acids: CASSQSVGGRRNTGELFF. In nucleotides, the CDR3 is TGTGCCAGCAGCCAGTCGGTGGGCGGGAGAAGGAACACCGGGGAGCTGTTTTTT.

As regards this clonotype: A much larger clone sits a single nucleotide away, making a read error possible. The rearrangement links TRBV12-3 or TRBV12-4 to TRBJ2-1, with 7 bases matching TRBD2. This CDR3 contains 15 residues. The CDR3 DNA reads TGTGCCAGCACTTTAGGCGGGGGTATCTACAATGAGCAGTTCTTC. It is translated as CASTLGGGIYNEQFF.

Points on this clonotype: This is likely a read error, given that the CDR3 carries no conserved phenylalanine or tryptophan at its end. V usage is TRBV20-1 and J usage is TRBJ2-6; 9 nucleotides align to TRBD1. This CDR3 is built from 15 residues. Looked up from germline, CDR1 is DFQATT and CDR2 is SNEGSKA (reference sequence). After removal of 5 bases from V and 4 bases from J, the junction contained 6 bases not matched to a gene. CDR3 DNA: TGCAGTGCTTTACAGGGGGCGGGGGGGGCCAACGTCCTGACTCTC. Translating gives CSALQGAGGANVLTL.